Below are 31 T cell receptor beta chains sequenced from a single sample in a study of technical replicates of blood from a few donors. TCRdb's copy holds only in-frame clones and misses some; the assay was immunoSEQ multiplex PCR. Of approximately 82,000 clones in the sample, more than 90% were seen once. Sequenced sample: T cells isolated from PBMCs. Source of these receptors: a human donor in good health. Some clones in this sample may be carry-over from other donors' samples.

This clone was seen a handful of times. The J gene is TRBJ1-5, the V gene TRBV5-1, with D perhaps TRBD1 (6 bases). Germline CDR1 SGHRS, CDR2 YFSETQ. V gave up 3 bases and J gave up 7 bases, with 11 bases separating them. CDR3 length equals 13 residues. In DNA, the CDR3 is TGCGCCAGCAGCTCAACAGGGAGCCAGCCCCAGCATTTT. Protein product: CASSSTGSQPQHF.

The chain is built from TRBV2 and TRBJ2-5; 9 bases fit TRBD1. The germline gives CDR1 SNHLY, CDR2 FYNNEI. The junction had 12 bases not matched to a gene; V was cut back by 7 bases and J by 3 bases. The CDR3 contains 16 residues. The CDR3 protein is CASTHGTGYAEETQYF. In nucleotides, the CDR3 is TGTGCCAGCACCCACGGGACAGGGTATGCGGAAGAGACCCAGTACTTC.

V is TRBV29-1 and J is TRBJ2-3; D is ambiguous. The CDR3 is 11 residues long. The ends were cut back, 7 bases at V and 3 bases at J, with 8 bases in the middle. Germline V lookup: CDR1 SQVTM, CDR2 ANQGSEA. Here the CDR3 DNA reads TGCAGCGCCCCCCGGACAGATACGCAGTATTTT. It specifies CSAPRTDTQYF.

This clone was detected once. The rearrangement uses TRBV5-1 and TRBJ2-3; D is possibly TRBD2 (6 bases). Trimming shortened V by 0 bases and J by 1 base, and 9 bases separated the two germline ends. Per germline, CDR1 SGHRS and CDR2 YFSETQ. The CDR3 is 15 residues long. The CDR3, as DNA: TGCGCCAGCAGCTTGGAGGGAGGAGGCACAGATACGCAGTATTTT. Amino acid sequence: CASSLEGGGTDTQYF.

The chain uses TRBV28 and TRBJ1-2; D is possibly TRBD1 (6 bases). Trimming took 4 bases from V and 8 from J, leaving 17 bases between them. CDR1 is MDHEN and CDR2 is SYDVKM in the germline V gene. The CDR3 consists of 14 residues. DNA of the CDR3: TGTGCCAGCAGTTCAGACACAGGGATTGAAGGCTACACCTTC. This encodes CASSSDTGIEGYTF.

The gene calls are TRBV30 and TRBJ1-4; D is ambiguous. In germline, CDR1 is GTSNPN, CDR2 SVGIG (reference sequence). The ends were cut back, 5 bases at V and 5 bases at J, with 12 bases in the middle. The CDR3 has 13 amino acids. CDR3 in amino acids: CAWATIGNEKLFF. CDR3 sequence (DNA): TGTGCCTGGGCGACTATAGGAAATGAAAAACTGTTTTTT.

To note about this clone: Other DNA sequences in this specimen translate into the identical CDR3. The chain uses TRBV29-1 and TRBJ1-1; 7 nucleotides line up with TRBD1. From germline, CDR1 is SQVTM and CDR2 ANQGSEA. The CDR3 length is 13 residues. V lost 5 bases and J lost 1; bases outside the gene matches: 4. CDR3 region: CSVRTGGNTEAFF. CDR3 in DNA: TGCAGCGTTAGGACAGGAGGGAACACTGAAGCTTTCTTT.

This chain uses TRBV7-3 with TRBJ2-2; D gene unclear. Trimming removed 2 bases at V and 7 bases at J, with 11 bases between. The CDR3 contains 14 residues. The germline V gene encodes CDR1 SGHTA and CDR2 FQGTGA. Written as DNA, the CDR3 is TGTGCCAGCAGCTTACGCCCAGTTGGCGGGGAGCTGTTTTTT. As protein: CASSLRPVGGELFF.

This clone was seen a handful of times. Other DNA sequences in the same sample also yield this CDR3. The chain carries TRBV30 and TRBJ1-1, with 7 bases identical to TRBD1. The ends lost 1 base at V and 5 bases at J; junction bases unmatched: 4. CDR3 size: 13 residues. From germline, CDR1 is GTSNPN and CDR2 SVGIG (reference sequence). The DNA of the CDR3 is TGTGCCTGGAGTGGACAGGGAGGTACTGAAGCTTTCTTT. Encoded protein: CAWSGQGGTEAFF.

The gene calls are TRBV11-3 and TRBJ2-3, with D hard to call. Germline V gene data show CDR1 as SGHNT and CDR2 as YENEEA. With 1 base removed from V and 5 bases from J, the gap between germline ends came to 7 bases. The CDR3 has 13 amino acids. The CDR3: CASSLAPVDTQYF. The CDR3 DNA reads TGTGCCAGCAGCTTAGCTCCGGTAGATACGCAGTATTTT.

This clone was seen a single time. The chain joins TRBV6-5 to TRBJ1-2, with D possibly matching TRBD1 (6 bases). The CDR3 spans 15 residues. Trimming took 5 bases from V and 7 from J, leaving 20 bases between them. Germline V gene sequence: CDR1 MNHEY, CDR2 SVGAGI. The CDR3 DNA follows: TGTGCCAGCAGTAAAAACCCGGACAGTTATACTGGCTACACCTTC. Amino acids: CASSKNPDSYTGYTF.

The chain couples TRBV2 to TRBJ2-2; the match to TRBD1 covers 7 bases. This CDR3 comprises 14 residues. Germline CDR1 is SNHLY and CDR2 is FYNNEI. V shed 5 bases, J shed 7 bases, and the junction held 7 bases outside the gene matches. CDR3 coding DNA: TGTGCCAGCAGTATTGACAGGGTAGACGGGGAGCTGTTTTTT. Encoded protein: CASSIDRVDGELFF.

The CDR3 DNA reads as TGTGCCATAACCGGGACAGGGGACTCCTACGAGCAGTACTTC. This translates into CAITGTGDSYEQYF. This rearrangement joins TRBV10-3 to TRBJ2-7, with 10 bases identical to TRBD1. Looked up from germline, CDR1 is ENHRY and CDR2 is SYGVKD. Losses at the gene ends were 9 bases for V and 0 bases for J; bases not matched to a gene: 5. This CDR3 spans 14 amino acids.

The chain joins TRBV6-1 to TRBJ1-4; D is ambiguous. V was trimmed by 4 bases and J by 0 bases, leaving 9 bases between them. The CDR3 is 15 residues long. Per the germline V gene, CDR1 is MNHNS and CDR2 is SASEGT. CDR3 in amino acids: CASSVQLSTNEKLFF. In DNA, the CDR3 is TGTGCCAGCAGTGTACAGCTATCAACTAATGAAAAACTGTTTTTT.

This clone occurred many times. Other DNA sequences of this sample code for an identical CDR3. CDR3 in amino acids: CASSLGTGGAEAFF. CDR3 DNA: TGCGCCAGCAGCTTAGGGACAGGGGGTGCTGAAGCTTTCTTT. This rearrangement joins TRBV4-1 to TRBJ1-1; 11 bases match TRBD1. The CDR3 is 14 amino acids. V gave up 5 bases and J gave up 6 bases; unmatched junction bases: 5. Germline CDR1 and CDR2: MGHRA and YSYEKL.

V and J are TRBV5-6 and TRBJ1-2, with 8 nucleotides matching TRBD1. The CDR3 loop spans 13 amino acids. V was clipped by 4 bases and J by 2 bases; unmatched bases: 1. Germline values: CDR1 SGHDT, CDR2 YYEEEE. The chain's CDR3 is CASSRTGNYGYTF. CDR3 DNA: TGTGCCAGCAGCAGGACAGGGAACTATGGCTACACCTTC.

The J gene is TRBJ2-5, the V gene TRBV6-1; 10 bases are shared with TRBD1. V was clipped by 5 bases and J by 2 bases; unmatched bases: 2. Germline V gives CDR1 MNHNS, CDR2 SASEGT. The CDR3 sequence is 14 residues long. The CDR3 nucleotides are TGTGCCAGCAGTTGGACAGGGGGACAAGAGACCCAGTACTTC. It translates to CASSWTGGQETQYF.

This chain uses TRBV19 with TRBJ1-2; a weak D match, TRBD1 (6 bases). The ends were cut back, 3 bases at V and 3 bases at J, with 14 bases in the middle. The CDR3 runs 15 residues. CDR1 and CDR2 from the germline V gene are LNHDA and SQIVND (reference sequence). The CDR3 region has the DNA TGTGCCAGTAGTATCTATGGGGGCGGAGACTATGGCTACACCTTC. Protein product: CASSIYGGGDYGYTF.

This rearrangement joins TRBV18 to TRBJ2-7; the match to TRBD2 covers 7 bases. CDR3 length: 16 amino acids. Germline assignment: CDR1 KGHSH and CDR2 LQKENI. With V trimmed by 3 bases and J by 5 bases, 13 bases remained unmatched. The CDR3 nucleotides read TGTGCCAGCTCACCCGGGTACCGACTAGCAGGCGACGAGCAGTACTTC. Translation: CASSPGYRLAGDEQYF.

The rearrangement uses TRBV5-4 and TRBJ1-1; 10 nucleotides line up with TRBD1. Germline-derived CDR1 and CDR2 are SGHNT and YYREEE (reference sequence). The V gene end was trimmed by 4 bases and the J gene end by 5 bases; junction bases not matched to a gene: 11. CDR3 length equals 16 residues. This chain's CDR3 is CASSPGTGASRTEAFF. CDR3 sequence (DNA): TGTGCCAGCAGCCCCGGGACAGGGGCTTCGAGGACTGAAGCTTTCTTT.

The rearrangement links TRBV30 to TRBJ2-7; TRBD1 might be the D (6 bases). The CDR3 is made up of 16 amino acids. Germline lookup yields CDR1 GTSNPN and CDR2 SVGIG (reference sequence). V lost 0 bases, J lost 1 base, and 16 bases lay in between. CDR3 DNA sequence: TGTGCCTGGAGTGTTAAGAACGACAGGCAGTCCTACGAGCAGTACTTC. Its translation: CAWSVKNDRQSYEQYF.

This chain joins TRBV18 and TRBJ1-4; no definite D call. Germline assignment: CDR1 KGHSH and CDR2 LQKENI. V shed 2 bases and J shed 0 bases, with 4 bases lying between them. This CDR3 is 14 amino acids long. DNA for the CDR3: TGTGCCAGCTCACCATCTGCAACTAATGAAAAACTGTTTTTT. Amino acid sequence: CASSPSATNEKLFF. The full variable domain, its missing parts supplied by reference TRBV18 and TRBJ1-4, is NAGVMQNPRHLVRRRGQEARLRCSPMKGHSHVYWYRQLPEEGLKFMVYLQKENIIDESGMPKERFSAEFPKEGPSILRIQQVVRGDSAAYFCASSPSATNEKLFFGSGTQLSVL.

The CDR3 spells CASSLTAGRYEQYF. The CDR3 nucleotides read TGTGCCAGCAGTTTGACGGCAGGGAGGTACGAGCAGTACTTC. This sequence joins TRBV27 and TRBJ2-5, with D perhaps TRBD2 (6 bases). The end of the DNA fits TRBJ2-7 better, so the J call may be wrong. Germline CDR1 is MNHEY and CDR2 is SMNVEV (reference sequence). This CDR3 region has 14 residues.

This chain uses TRBV10-2 with TRBJ2-7; 8 bases fit TRBD2. The length of the CDR3 is 17 residues. Germline V gene lookup returns CDR1 WSHSY and CDR2 SAAADI. V shed 6 bases, J shed 3 bases, and the junction held 16 bases outside the gene matches. CDR3 protein: CASSEVTLAGTYYEQYF. CDR3 sequence (DNA): TGCGCCAGCAGCGAGGTAACATTAGCGGGAACCTACTACGAGCAGTACTTC.

The CDR3 sequence is CASSLQGAYGYTF. The DNA for the CDR3 is TGTGCCAGCAGCTTACAGGGGGCCTATGGCTACACCTTC. V usage is TRBV7-6 and J usage is TRBJ1-2; TRBD1 matches 8 bases. The CDR3 runs to 13 residues. The V and J ends lost 2 bases and 4 bases, in that order; junction bases with no gene match: 0. Germline V gene data show CDR1 as SGHVS and CDR2 as FNYEAQ.

V gene TRBV11-2 combines with J gene TRBJ2-1; D is possibly TRBD1 (5 bases). The CDR3 sequence is 12 residues long. The V gene lost 5 bases and the J gene lost 4 bases, with 6 bases spanning the gap. In germline, CDR1 is SGHAT, CDR2 FQNNGV. The CDR3 DNA is TGTGCCAGCAGCAAGGGGTACAATGAGCAGTTCTTC. Translation gives CASSKGYNEQFF.

This chain uses TRBV7-2 with TRBJ2-7; 10 bases are shared with TRBD2. The CDR3 has 17 amino acids. The V and J ends lost 2 bases and 3 bases, in that order; junction bases with no gene match: 10. Germline CDR1 and CDR2: SGHTA and FQGNSA. The CDR3 loop is CASSLLTLAGVVYEQYF. The CDR3 DNA is TGTGCCAGCAGCTTATTAACCCTAGCGGGAGTTGTCTACGAGCAGTACTTC.

In its sample, this clone was seen once. The chain carries TRBV9 and TRBJ1-5, with 8 bases that match TRBD1. Trimming cost V 2 bases and J 8 bases; bases outside gene matches: 6. Germline lookup yields CDR1 SGDLS and CDR2 YYNGEE. This CDR3 comprises 14 residues. In DNA, the CDR3 is TGTGCCAGCAGCGTCACAGGGGGGGAAGAGCCCCAGCATTTT. This translates into CASSVTGGEEPQHF.

The rearrangement links TRBV18 to TRBJ1-5; TRBD1 might be the D (5 bases). Germline CDR1 KGHSH, CDR2 LQKENI. Trimming left V 3 bases short and J 9 bases short, with 9 bases between. The CDR3 is 12 residues long. The CDR3: CASSPGGSPQHF. The CDR3 DNA reads TGTGCCAGCTCACCGGGGGGGTCGCCCCAGCATTTT.

This sequence joins TRBV19 and TRBJ1-5; TRBD1 might be the D (5 bases). The V end lost 5 bases, the J end lost 1 base, and 12 bases lay between the germline ends. Germline CDR1 LNHDA, CDR2 SQIVND (reference sequence). This CDR3 is 15 amino acids long. In DNA form, the CDR3 reads TGTGCCAGTAGTGGACATGTTAGGAGCAATCAGCCCCAGCATTTT. Its translation is CASSGHVRSNQPQHF.

The chain employs TRBV19 and TRBJ2-7; 15 positions agree with TRBD2. With V trimmed by 6 bases and J by 1 base, 13 bases remained unmatched. CDR1 LNHDA and CDR2 SQIVND come from the germline V gene (reference sequence). The CDR3 consists of 19 residues. The CDR3 sequence: CASSPGQGTSGRYSYEQYF. In nucleotides, the CDR3 is TGTGCCAGTAGCCCGGGACAGGGGACTAGCGGGAGGTATTCCTACGAGCAGTACTTC.